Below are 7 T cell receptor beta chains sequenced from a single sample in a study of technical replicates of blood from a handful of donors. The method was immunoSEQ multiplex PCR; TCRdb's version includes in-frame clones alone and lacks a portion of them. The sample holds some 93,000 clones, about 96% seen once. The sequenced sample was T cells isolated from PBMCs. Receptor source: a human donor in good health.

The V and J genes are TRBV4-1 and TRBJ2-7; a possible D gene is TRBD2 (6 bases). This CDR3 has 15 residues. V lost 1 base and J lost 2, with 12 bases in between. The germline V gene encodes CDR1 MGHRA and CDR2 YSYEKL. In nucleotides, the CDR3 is TGCGCCAGCAGCCAAGGAGAGGGAGGAACCTACGAGCAGTACTTC. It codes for CASSQGEGGTYEQYF.

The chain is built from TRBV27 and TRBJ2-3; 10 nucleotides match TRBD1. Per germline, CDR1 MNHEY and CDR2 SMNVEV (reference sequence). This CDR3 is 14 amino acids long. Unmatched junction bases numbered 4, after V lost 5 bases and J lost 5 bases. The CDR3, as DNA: TGTGCCAGCAGTCCGGGACAGGGGATAGATACGCAGTATTTT. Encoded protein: CASSPGQGIDTQYF.

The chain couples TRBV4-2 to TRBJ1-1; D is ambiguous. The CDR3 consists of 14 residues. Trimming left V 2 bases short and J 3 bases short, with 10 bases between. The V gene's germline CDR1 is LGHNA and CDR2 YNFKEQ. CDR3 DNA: TGTGCCAGCAGCCAACGGGGTTGGGACACTGAAGCTTTCTTT. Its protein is CASSQRGWDTEAFF.

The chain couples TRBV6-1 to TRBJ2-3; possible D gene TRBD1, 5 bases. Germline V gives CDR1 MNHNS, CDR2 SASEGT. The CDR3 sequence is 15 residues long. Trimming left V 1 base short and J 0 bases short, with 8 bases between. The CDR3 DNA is TGTGCCAGCAGTGAAGATGCAGGGAGCACAGATACGCAGTATTTT. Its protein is CASSEDAGSTDTQYF.

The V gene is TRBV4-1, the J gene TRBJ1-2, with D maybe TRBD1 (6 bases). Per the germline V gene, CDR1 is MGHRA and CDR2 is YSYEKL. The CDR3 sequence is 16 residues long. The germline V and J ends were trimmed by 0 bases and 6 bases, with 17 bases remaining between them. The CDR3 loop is CASSQEGQGNWDGYTF. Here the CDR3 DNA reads TGCGCCAGCAGCCAAGAGGGGCAGGGGAACTGGGATGGCTACACCTTC.

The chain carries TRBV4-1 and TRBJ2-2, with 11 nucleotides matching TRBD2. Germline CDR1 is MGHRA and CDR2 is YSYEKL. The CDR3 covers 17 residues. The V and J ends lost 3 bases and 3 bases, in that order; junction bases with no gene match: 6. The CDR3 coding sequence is TGCGCCAGCAGCCACCTAACTAGCGGGGGAGACACCGGGGAGCTGTTTTTT. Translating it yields CASSHLTSGGDTGELFF.

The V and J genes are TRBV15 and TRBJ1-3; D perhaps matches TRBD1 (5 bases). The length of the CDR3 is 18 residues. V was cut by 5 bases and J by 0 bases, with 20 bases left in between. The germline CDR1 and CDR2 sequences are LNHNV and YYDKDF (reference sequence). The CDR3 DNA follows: TGTGCCACCAGCCTGCGGAAGGGCGCAGGGATCTCTGGAAACACCATATATTTT. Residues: CATSLRKGAGISGNTIYF.